This TCR beta chain came from a study of control samples from healthy donors and cancer patients. The method was immunoSEQ multiplex PCR; TCRdb's version includes in-frame clones alone and lacks a portion of them. The sample carries some 45,000 clones, approximately 89% recorded once. The source material was PBMCs. The origin of this receptor is a middle-aged woman with head and neck cancer.

Written as DNA, the CDR3 is TGCGCCAGCAGCCCCTATCCGCCAGGGACCTATGGCTACACCTTC. The encoded protein is CASSPYPPGTYGYTF. The chain recombines TRBV4-1 with TRBJ1-2; possible D gene TRBD1, 5 bases. Trimming cost V 4 bases and J 4 bases, with 16 bases left between them. The CDR3 contains 15 residues. Germline CDR1 and CDR2: MGHRA and YSYEKL.